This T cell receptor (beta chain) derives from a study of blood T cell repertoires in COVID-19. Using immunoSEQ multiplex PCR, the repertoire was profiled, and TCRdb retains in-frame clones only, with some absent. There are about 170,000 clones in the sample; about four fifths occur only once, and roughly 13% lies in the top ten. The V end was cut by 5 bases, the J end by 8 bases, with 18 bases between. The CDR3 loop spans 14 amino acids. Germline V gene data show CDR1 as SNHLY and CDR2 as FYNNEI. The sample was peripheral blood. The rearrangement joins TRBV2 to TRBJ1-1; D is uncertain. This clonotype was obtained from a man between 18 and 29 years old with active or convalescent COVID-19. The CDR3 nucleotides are TGTGCCAGCAGTAATCAGGTACCTGCATCCGAAGCTTTCTTT. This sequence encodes CASSNQVPASEAFF.